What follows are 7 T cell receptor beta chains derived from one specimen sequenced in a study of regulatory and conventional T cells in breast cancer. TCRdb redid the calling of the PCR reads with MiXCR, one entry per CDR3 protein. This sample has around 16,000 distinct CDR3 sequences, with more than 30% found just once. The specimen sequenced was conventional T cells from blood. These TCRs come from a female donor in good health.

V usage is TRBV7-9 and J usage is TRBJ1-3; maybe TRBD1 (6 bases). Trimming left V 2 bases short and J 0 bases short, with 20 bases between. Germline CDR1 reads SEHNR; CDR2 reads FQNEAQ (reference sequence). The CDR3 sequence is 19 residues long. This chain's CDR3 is CASSLITIRRGSSGNTIYF. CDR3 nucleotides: TGTGCCAGCAGCTTAATCACGATCCGCAGGGGTTCCTCTGGAAACACCATATATTTT.

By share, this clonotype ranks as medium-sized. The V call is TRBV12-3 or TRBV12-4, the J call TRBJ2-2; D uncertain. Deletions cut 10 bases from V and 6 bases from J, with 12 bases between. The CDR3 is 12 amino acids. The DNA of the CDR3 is TGTGCCACGAGTAAATCGGCCGGGGAGCTGTTTTTT. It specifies CATSKSAGELFF.

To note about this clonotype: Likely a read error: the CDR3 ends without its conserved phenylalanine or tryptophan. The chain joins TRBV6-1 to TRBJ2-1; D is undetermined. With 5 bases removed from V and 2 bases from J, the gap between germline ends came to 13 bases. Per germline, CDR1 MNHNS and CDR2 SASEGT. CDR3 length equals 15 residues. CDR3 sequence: CASSYTTVTYNEQFS. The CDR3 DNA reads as TGTGCCAGCAGTTACACCACAGTTACCTACAATGAGCAGTTCTCC.

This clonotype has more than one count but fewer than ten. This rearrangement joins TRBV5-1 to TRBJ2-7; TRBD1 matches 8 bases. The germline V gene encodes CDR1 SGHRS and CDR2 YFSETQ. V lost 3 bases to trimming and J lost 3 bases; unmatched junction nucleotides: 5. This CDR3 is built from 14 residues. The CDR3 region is CASSWTGPDYEQYF. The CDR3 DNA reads TGCGCCAGCAGCTGGACAGGGCCCGACTACGAGCAGTACTTC.

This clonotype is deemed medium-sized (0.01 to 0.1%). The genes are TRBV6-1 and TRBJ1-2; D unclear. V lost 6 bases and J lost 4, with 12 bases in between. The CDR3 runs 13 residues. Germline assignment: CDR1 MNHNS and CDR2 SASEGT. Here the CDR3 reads CASSPWEAYGYTF. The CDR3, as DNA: TGTGCCAGCAGCCCCTGGGAGGCCTATGGCTACACCTTC.

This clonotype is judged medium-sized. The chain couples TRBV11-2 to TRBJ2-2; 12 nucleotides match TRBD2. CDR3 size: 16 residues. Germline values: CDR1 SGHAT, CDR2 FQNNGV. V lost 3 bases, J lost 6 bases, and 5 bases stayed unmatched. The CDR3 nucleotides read TGTGCCAGCAGCTTCACACTAGCGGGAGGTTCCGGGGAGCTGTTTTTT. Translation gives CASSFTLAGGSGELFF.

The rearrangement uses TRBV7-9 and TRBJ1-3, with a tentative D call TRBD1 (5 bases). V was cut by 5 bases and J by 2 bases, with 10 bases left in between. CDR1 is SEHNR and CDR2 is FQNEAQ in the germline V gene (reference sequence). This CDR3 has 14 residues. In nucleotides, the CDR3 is TGTGCCAGCAGCGAATCGGGGGCTGGAAACACCATATATTTT. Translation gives CASSESGAGNTIYF.